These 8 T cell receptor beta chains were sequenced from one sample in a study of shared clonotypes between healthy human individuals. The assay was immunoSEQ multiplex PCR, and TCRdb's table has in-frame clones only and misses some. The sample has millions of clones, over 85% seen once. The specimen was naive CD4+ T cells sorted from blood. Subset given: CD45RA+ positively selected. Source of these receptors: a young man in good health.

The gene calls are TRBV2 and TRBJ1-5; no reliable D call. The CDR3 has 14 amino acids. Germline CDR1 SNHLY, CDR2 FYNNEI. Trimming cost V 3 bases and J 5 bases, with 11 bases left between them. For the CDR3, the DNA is TGTGCCAGCAGTGAGACATCGCGTTATCAGCCCCAGCATTTT. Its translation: CASSETSRYQPQHF.

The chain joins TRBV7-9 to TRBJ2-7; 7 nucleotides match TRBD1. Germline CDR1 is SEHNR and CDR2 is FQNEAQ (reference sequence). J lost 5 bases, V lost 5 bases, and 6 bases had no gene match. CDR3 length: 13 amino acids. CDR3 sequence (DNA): TGTGCCAGCAGCCCCGGGACAGTAAACGAGCAGTACTTC. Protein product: CASSPGTVNEQYF.

In DNA form, the CDR3 reads TGTGCCAGCAGCTTTCATCTACGGGGGACCCAGTACTTC. It translates to CASSFHLRGTQYF. This chain uses TRBV7-9 with TRBJ2-5; TRBD2 might be the D (5 bases). Germline CDR1 is SEHNR and CDR2 is FQNEAQ (reference sequence). This CDR3 is built from 13 residues. Trimming removed 3 bases at V and 7 bases at J, with 12 bases between.

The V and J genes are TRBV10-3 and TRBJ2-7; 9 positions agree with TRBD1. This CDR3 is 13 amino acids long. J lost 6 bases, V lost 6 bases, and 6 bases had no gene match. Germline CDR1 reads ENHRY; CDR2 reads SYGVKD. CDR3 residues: CAISRDREREQYF. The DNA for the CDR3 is TGTGCCATCAGCCGGGACAGGGAGCGCGAGCAGTACTTC.

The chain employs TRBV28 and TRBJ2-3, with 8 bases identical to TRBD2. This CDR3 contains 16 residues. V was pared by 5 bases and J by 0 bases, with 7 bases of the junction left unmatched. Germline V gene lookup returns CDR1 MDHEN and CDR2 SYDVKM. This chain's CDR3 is CASSPGGLGSTDTQYF. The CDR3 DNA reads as TGTGCCAGCAGTCCGGGAGGGTTAGGAAGCACAGATACGCAGTATTTT.

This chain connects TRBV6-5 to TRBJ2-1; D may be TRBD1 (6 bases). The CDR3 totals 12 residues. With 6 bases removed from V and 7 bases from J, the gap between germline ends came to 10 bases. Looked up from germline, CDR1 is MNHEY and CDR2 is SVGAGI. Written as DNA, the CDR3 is TGTGCCAGCAGAGCCGGGACAAATGAGCAGTTCTTC. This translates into CASRAGTNEQFF.

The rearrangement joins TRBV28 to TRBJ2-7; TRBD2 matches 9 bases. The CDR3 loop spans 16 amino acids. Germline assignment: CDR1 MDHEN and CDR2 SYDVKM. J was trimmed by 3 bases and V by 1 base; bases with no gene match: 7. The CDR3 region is CASSLSATSGRYEQYF. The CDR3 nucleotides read TGTGCCAGCAGTTTATCGGCGACTAGCGGCCGCTACGAGCAGTACTTC.

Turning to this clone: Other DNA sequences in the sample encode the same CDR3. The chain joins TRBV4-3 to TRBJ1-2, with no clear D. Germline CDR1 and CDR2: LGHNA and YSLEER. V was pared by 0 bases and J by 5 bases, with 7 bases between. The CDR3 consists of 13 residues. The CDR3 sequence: CASSQDLLYGYTF. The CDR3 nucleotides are TGCGCCAGCAGCCAAGATCTGCTGTATGGCTACACCTTC.